Below, 25 T cell receptor beta chains from the same sample are listed, as sequenced in a study of shared clonotypes between healthy human individuals. Sequencing used immunoSEQ multiplex PCR; TCRdb keeps in-frame clones, though not all of them. Of 2 million to 2.5 million clones listed, under 95% are singletons. The specimen was naive CD4+ T cells from PBMCs. Stated subset: CD45RA+ positively selected. The receptor source for this set is a man aged 18 to 30 in good health. Some clones in this sample may be carry-over from other donors' samples.

This chain connects TRBV19 to TRBJ1-4; possibly TRBD1 for D (6 bases). Germline loops: CDR1 LNHDA, CDR2 SQIVND (reference sequence). V was clipped by 8 bases and J by 3 bases, with 19 bases between them. The CDR3 length is 16 residues. In DNA, the CDR3 is TGTGCCAGTGGGGAGGGGGATACGTCGGCTAATGAAAAACTGTTTTTT. Its translation is CASGEGDTSANEKLFF.

The rearrangement joins TRBV15 to TRBJ2-7; weak D call: TRBD1 (6 bases). Germline loops: CDR1 LNHNV, CDR2 YYDKDF (reference sequence). This CDR3 is built from 16 residues. The V and J ends lost 6 bases and 2 bases respectively, with 20 bases between them. This CDR3 reads CATRSNPGAPTYEQYF. CDR3 in DNA: TGTGCCACCAGATCGAACCCAGGGGCCCCTACCTACGAGCAGTACTTC. The variable domain in full, completed from reference TRBV15 and TRBJ2-7, reads DAMVIQNPRYQVTQFGKPVTLSCSQTLNHNVMYWYQQKSSQAPKLLFHYYDKDFNNEADTPDNFQSRRPNTSFCFLDIRSPGLGDTAMYLCATRSNPGAPTYEQYFGPGTRLTVT.

The chain employs TRBV23-1 and TRBJ2-7; D tentatively fits TRBD1 or TRBD2 (5 bases each). TRBV23-1 is identified as an open reading frame with a role that is uncertain. This CDR3 is built from 16 residues. The V end was cut by 6 bases, the J end by 2 bases, with 20 bases between. The CDR3 loop reads CASRPVTGRGAYEQYF. The CDR3 nucleotides are TGCGCCAGCAGGCCTGTAACGGGGCGAGGGGCCTACGAGCAGTACTTC.

This clone has a single count. The J gene is TRBJ1-2, the V gene TRBV6-5, with a weak D call TRBD1 (6 bases). Trimming pared 0 bases from V and 2 bases from J, leaving 13 bases between. The CDR3 loop spans 16 amino acids. Germline CDR1 and CDR2: MNHEY and SVGAGI. CDR3 region: CASSYSSGGGNYGYTF. In DNA, the CDR3 is TGTGCCAGCAGTTACTCGTCTGGAGGGGGGAACTATGGCTACACCTTC.

A few counts support this clone. This rearrangement joins TRBV25-1 to TRBJ1-1, with D possibly matching TRBD1 (6 bases). Per germline, CDR1 MGHDK and CDR2 SYGVNS. Trimming shortened V by 4 bases and J by 8 bases, and 11 bases separated the two germline ends. This CDR3 contains 12 residues. CDR3 nucleotides: TGTGCCAGCAGTGGATTTAGGGGGGAAGCTTTCTTT. It encodes CASSGFRGEAFF.

The genes are TRBV19 and TRBJ2-3; D is perhaps TRBD1 (5 bases). CDR1 and CDR2 (germline): LNHDA, SQIVND (reference sequence). Trimming took off 8 bases at V and 0 bases at J, with 12 bases between the two ends. This CDR3 has 14 residues. CDR3 in amino acids: CASGQGLSTDTQYF. Written as DNA, the CDR3 is TGTGCCAGTGGTCAGGGCCTTAGCACAGATACGCAGTATTTT.

The genes are TRBV4-2 and TRBJ1-1; weak D call: TRBD1 (5 bases). The CDR3 contains 17 residues. Per the germline V gene, CDR1 is LGHNA and CDR2 is YNFKEQ. Trimming left V 0 bases short and J 0 bases short, with 14 bases between. Here the CDR3 reads CASSQDWWSRVNTEAFF. CDR3 nucleotide sequence: TGTGCCAGCAGCCAAGATTGGTGGAGCAGGGTGAACACTGAAGCTTTCTTT.

Concerning this clone: The sample contains more than one DNA sequence encoding this CDR3. The V gene is TRBV29-1, the J gene TRBJ2-3, with D perhaps assigned TRBD1 or TRBD2 (5 bases each). Germline lookup yields CDR1 SQVTM and CDR2 ANQGSEA. The V end was cut by 6 bases, the J end by 0 bases, with 7 bases between. The CDR3 sequence is 12 residues long. CDR3 sequence (DNA): TGCAGCGTGGGGGACAGCACAGATACGCAGTATTTT. Protein sequence: CSVGDSTDTQYF.

This rearrangement joins TRBV28 to TRBJ2-7, with no clear D. V lost 2 bases and J 4 bases, leaving 9 bases between the germline ends. Germline assignment: CDR1 MDHEN and CDR2 SYDVKM. This CDR3 is built from 13 residues. The CDR3 DNA is TGTGCCAGCAGTTTAACCCCGGGTTACGAGCAGTACTTC. Translation gives CASSLTPGYEQYF.

This chain joins TRBV30 and TRBJ2-3; 8 bases align to TRBD2. CDR3 length: 14 amino acids. CDR1 is GTSNPN, CDR2 SVGIG, per germline (reference sequence). V shed 3 bases and J 4 bases; nucleotides not matched to a gene: 6. The CDR3 DNA sequence: TGTGCCTGGAGGCCCAGCGGGAGCCCAGATACGCAGTATTTT. Protein product: CAWRPSGSPDTQYF.

The rearrangement uses TRBV19 and TRBJ2-7; no firm D call. V was cut by 4 bases and J by 0 bases, with 7 bases left in between. The CDR3 is made up of 13 amino acids. Germline CDR1 reads LNHDA; CDR2 reads SQIVND (reference sequence). The CDR3 DNA reads as TGTGCCAGTAGTAACGACATCTCCTACGAGCAGTACTTC. This codes for CASSNDISYEQYF.

The genes are TRBV11-2 and TRBJ2-1; D ambiguous. CDR3 length: 15 residues. Trimming took off 5 bases at V and 0 bases at J, with 11 bases between the two ends. The V gene's germline CDR1 is SGHAT and CDR2 FQNNGV. CDR3 in amino acids: CASSGWEVSYNEQFF. The CDR3 bases are TGTGCCAGCAGCGGGTGGGAAGTCTCCTACAATGAGCAGTTCTTC.

The rearrangement joins TRBV7-8 to TRBJ2-5, with 7 bases aligning to TRBD2. The CDR3 consists of 17 residues. Losses at the gene ends were 0 bases for V and 4 bases for J; bases not matched to a gene: 11. Germline-derived CDR1 and CDR2 are SGHVS and FQNEAQ. CDR3 sequence: CASSLARVGLGPETQYF. For the CDR3, the DNA is TGTGCCAGCAGCTTAGCGCGTGTCGGACTAGGCCCAGAGACCCAGTACTTC.

V and J are TRBV18 and TRBJ2-6; TRBD1 aligns across 10 bases. This CDR3 contains 18 residues. V lost 3 bases to trimming and J lost 0 bases; unmatched junction nucleotides: 5. Germline V gene sequence: CDR1 KGHSH, CDR2 LQKENI. CDR3 DNA sequence: TGTGCCAGCTCACCGACAGGGGGCTCTCCCTCTGGGGCCAACGTCCTGACTTTC. Its protein is CASSPTGGSPSGANVLTF. Drawing the rest from reference TRBV18 and TRBJ2-6, the complete variable domain is NAGVMQNPRHLVRRRGQEARLRCSPMKGHSHVYWYRQLPEEGLKFMVYLQKENIIDESGMPKERFSAEFPKEGPSILRIQQVVRGDSAAYFCASSPTGGSPSGANVLTFGAGSRLTVL.

The V and J genes are TRBV28 and TRBJ1-5; D not certain. Trimming removed 5 bases at V and 1 base at J, with 21 bases between. Germline CDR1 reads MDHEN; CDR2 reads SYDVKM. The CDR3 sequence is 18 residues long. The CDR3 DNA sequence: TGTGCCAGCAGTCTGAGAGGGAATATTCCCTTGAGCAATCAGCCCCAGCATTTT. Amino acid sequence: CASSLRGNIPLSNQPQHF. The variable domain in full, completed from reference TRBV28 and TRBJ1-5, reads DVKVTQSSRYLVKRTGEKVFLECVQDMDHENMFWYRQDPGLGLRLIYFSYDVKMKEKGDIPEGYSVSREKKERFSLILESASTNQTSMYLCASSLRGNIPLSNQPQHFGDGTRLSIL.

V is TRBV5-4 and J is TRBJ1-1, with D perhaps TRBD1 (5 bases). The germline V gene encodes CDR1 SGHNT and CDR2 YYREEE (reference sequence). The germline V and J ends were trimmed by 4 bases and 6 bases, with 13 bases remaining between them. This CDR3 comprises 13 residues. The CDR3 loop reads CASSIDSGAEAFF. CDR3 nucleotides: TGTGCCAGCAGCATAGACTCGGGGGCTGAAGCTTTCTTT.

The V and J genes are TRBV30 and TRBJ1-2, with D possibly TRBD1 on 5 matching bases. Germline V gene sequence: CDR1 GTSNPN, CDR2 SVGIG (reference sequence). Between the trimmed V and J ends, which lost 4 bases and 7 bases, there was a span of 19 bases. The CDR3 extends over 14 amino acids. The CDR3 here is CAWKGSGRVLGYTF. DNA of the CDR3: TGTGCCTGGAAGGGGAGTGGCAGGGTCCTTGGCTACACCTTC.

The chain's CDR3 is CASSITQGRQETQYF. CDR3 DNA sequence: TGTGCCAGCAGTATTACGCAGGGCCGCCAAGAGACCCAGTACTTC. The genes are TRBV2 and TRBJ2-5, with D maybe TRBD1 (5 bases). This CDR3 contains 15 residues. V shed 5 bases and J shed 1 base, with 14 bases lying between them. Germline V lookup: CDR1 SNHLY, CDR2 FYNNEI.

On this clone itself: This specimen includes other DNA sequences encoding the same CDR3. The chain couples TRBV15 to TRBJ2-1; D gene uncertain. The CDR3 covers 12 residues. CDR1 and CDR2 from the germline V gene are LNHNV and YYDKDF (reference sequence). The ends were cut back, 8 bases at V and 5 bases at J, with 10 bases in the middle. CDR3 in DNA: TGTGCCACCTCAAGTAGGGACAATGAGCAGTTCTTC. It yields the protein CATSSRDNEQFF.

The genes are TRBV11-2 and TRBJ2-1; no reliable D call. This CDR3 has 14 amino acids. Trimming removed 5 bases from V and 2 bases from J, with 10 bases in between. In germline, CDR1 is SGHAT, CDR2 FQNNGV. In DNA form, the CDR3 reads TGTGCCAGCAGCGCCGACGCGACCTACAATGAGCAGTTCTTC. It specifies CASSADATYNEQFF.

J is TRBJ2-1 and V is TRBV7-3; 9 bases match TRBD2. With V trimmed by 3 bases and J by 1 base, 10 bases remained unmatched. Germline V gene data show CDR1 as SGHTA and CDR2 as FQGTGA. The CDR3 extends over 18 amino acids. CDR3 sequence (DNA): TGTGCCAGCAGCTTGTTTGGGGGTAGCGGGAGATCCTACAATGAGCAGTTCTTC. This sequence encodes CASSLFGGSGRSYNEQFF.

The genes are TRBV2 and TRBJ2-2, with D possibly TRBD2 on 5 matching bases. The V end was cut by 4 bases, the J end by 2 bases, with 11 bases between. Germline-derived CDR1 and CDR2 are SNHLY and FYNNEI. The CDR3 is 15 amino acids. The CDR3: CASSGTFSNTGELFF. CDR3 DNA: TGTGCCAGCAGTGGGACTTTTTCCAACACCGGGGAGCTGTTTTTT.

The gene calls are TRBV10-3 and TRBJ2-7; the D is unclear. The length of the CDR3 is 10 residues. Trimming left V 3 bases short and J 7 bases short, with 4 bases between. Germline V gene data show CDR1 as ENHRY and CDR2 as SYGVKD. The CDR3 DNA sequence: TGTGCCATCAGTGACACGGAGCAGTACTTC. Amino acids: CAISDTEQYF.

This chain links TRBV19 with TRBJ1-2, with 9 bases lining up with TRBD1. The junction had 6 bases not matched to a gene; V was cut back by 6 bases and J by 7 bases. Per germline, CDR1 LNHDA and CDR2 SQIVND (reference sequence). The CDR3 is 13 amino acids. The chain's CDR3 is CASRRTGVTGYTF. In DNA form, the CDR3 reads TGTGCCAGTAGGAGGACAGGGGTTACTGGCTACACCTTC.

The CDR3 bases are TGCGCCAGCAGCTTTACCGACAGGGGTAGCAATCAGCCCCAGCATTTT. Translation gives CASSFTDRGSNQPQHF. The chain is built from TRBV5-1 and TRBJ1-5; 8 bases are shared with TRBD1. The germline V gene encodes CDR1 SGHRS and CDR2 YFSETQ. This CDR3 is 16 amino acids long. V lost 2 bases and J lost 0; bases outside the gene matches: 4.